In its sample, the clone carrying this T cell receptor (beta chain) was seen a few times. As yet, its antigen is unknown. This entry comes from a study of identical twins. Findings and limits, study-wide: One should note that invariant MAIT and iNKT cells could partly confound zero-insertion analyses. Whereas memory repertoires showed no such difference, abundant cord blood beta clonotypes carried fewer insertions.

Germline-derived CDR1 and CDR2 are SGHAT and FQNNGV. The V end was cut by 4 bases, the J end by 2 bases, with 18 bases between. This CDR3 is built from 16 residues. TCRdb reprocessed the 5' RACE reads with MiXCR, giving one entry per CDR3 protein. The sample records roughly 220,000 distinct CDR3 sequences, 5% to 7% being singletons. Another study also made use of these data, one on T cells expressing NK-cell markers. That study adds: An anti-gamma-delta TCR antibody restricted sorting to alpha-beta TCR T cells in several experiments. Similarly, these clonotypes led the CD3+CD56-NKG2C+ fraction as well in a few donors.

The clonotype was recovered from a woman aged 18-29 years in good health. This rearrangement joins TRBV11-2 to TRBJ2-7; possibly TRBD1 for D (6 bases). The sequencing input was CD8+ T cells sorted from blood. CDR3 coding DNA: TGTGCCAGCAGCTCGATACGAACAGGGAACCCCTACGAGCAGTACTTC. Translation gives CASSSIRTGNPYEQYF.